This passage covers 27 T cell receptor beta chains from one sample sequenced in a study of cytotoxic CD8 clonotypes in ibrutinib-treated CLL. Sequencing used immunoSEQ multiplex PCR; TCRdb keeps in-frame clones, though not all of them. The sample lists 160,000 or so clones, over 65% occurring once. The specimen comprised PBMCs, sampled after 12 months of ibrutinib treatment. All receptors derive from a human donor with chronic lymphocytic leukemia.

V and J are TRBV19 and TRBJ2-7, with TRBD1 matching over 10 bases. In germline, CDR1 is LNHDA, CDR2 SQIVND (reference sequence). V lost 4 bases to trimming and J lost 2 bases; unmatched junction nucleotides: 8. The CDR3 sequence is 16 residues long. CDR3 sequence reads: CASSSPGTGATYEQYF. The CDR3 DNA follows: TGTGCCAGTAGTAGCCCCGGGACAGGGGCCACCTACGAGCAGTACTTC. Supplemented by reference TRBV19 and TRBJ2-7, the full variable domain reads DGGITQSPKYLFRKEGQNVTLSCEQNLNHDAMYWYRQDPGQGLRLIYYSQIVNDFQKGDIAEGYSVSREKKESFPLTVTSAQKNPTAFYLCASSSPGTGATYEQYFGPGTRLTVT.

The chain joins TRBV18 to TRBJ2-5; D may match TRBD1 or TRBD2 (5 bases each). Per germline, CDR1 KGHSH and CDR2 LQKENI. The CDR3 length is 14 residues. Trimming pared 3 bases from V and 7 bases from J, leaving 15 bases between. The DNA for the CDR3 is TGTGCCAGCTCACCTGAGGGGCCCCGCTGGACCCAGTACTTC. Translation: CASSPEGPRWTQYF.

This clone was picked up a small number of times. The gene calls are TRBV4-1 and TRBJ1-5; perhaps TRBD1 as D (6 bases). There are 15 residues in the CDR3. The germline V and J ends were trimmed by 0 bases and 2 bases, with 8 bases remaining between them. Germline CDR1 and CDR2: MGHRA and YSYEKL. In DNA form, the CDR3 reads TGCGCCAGCAGCCAAGATCACAGGGGCAATCAGCCCCAGCATTTT. Protein sequence: CASSQDHRGNQPQHF.

V gene TRBV6-6 combines with J gene TRBJ1-2, with D maybe TRBD1 (5 bases). The CDR3 sequence is 13 residues long. With 6 bases removed from V and 4 bases from J, the gap between germline ends came to 12 bases. The germline gives CDR1 MNHNY, CDR2 SVGAGI (reference sequence). CDR3 in amino acids: CASSPTASYGYTF. In DNA form, the CDR3 reads TGTGCCAGCAGCCCGACAGCCTCCTATGGCTACACCTTC.

The chain combines TRBV2 with TRBJ1-1; possibly TRBD1 for D (5 bases). This CDR3 spans 16 amino acids. Germline V gene sequence: CDR1 SNHLY, CDR2 FYNNEI. The germline V and J ends were trimmed by 2 bases and 5 bases, with 18 bases remaining between them. DNA of the CDR3: TGTGCCAGCAGTGAACCGGGGACCTTACCTTTTACTGAAGCTTTCTTT. This encodes CASSEPGTLPFTEAFF.

This rearrangement joins TRBV19 to TRBJ2-1, with TRBD2 matching over 11 bases. There are 18 residues in the CDR3. Unmatched junction bases numbered 13, after V lost 3 bases and J lost 6 bases. Looked up from germline, CDR1 is LNHDA and CDR2 is SQIVND (reference sequence). The CDR3 region has the DNA TGTGCCAGTAGTATGGGTGGGACTAGCGGTTGGACTACCAATGAGCAGTTCTTC. Translating gives CASSMGGTSGWTTNEQFF.

V is TRBV11-3 and J is TRBJ2-3; TRBD1 matches 9 bases. Per the germline V gene, CDR1 is SGHNT and CDR2 is YENEEA. V was pared by 5 bases and J by 6 bases, with 18 bases of the junction left unmatched. The CDR3 has 18 amino acids. The CDR3 DNA is TGTGCCAGCAGCCTAGGGGCCGGGACAGGGCTTCTGGGGGATACGCAGTATTTT. It codes for CASSLGAGTGLLGDTQYF. Based on the CDR3 plus reference TRBV11-3 and TRBJ2-3, the full variable domain is EAGVVQSPRYKIIEKKQPVAFWCNPISGHNTLYWYLQNLGQGPELLIRYENEEAVDDSQLPKDRFSAERLKGVDSTLKIQPAELGDSAVYLCASSLGAGTGLLGDTQYFGPGTRLTVL.

This clone was counted a few times. The CDR3 spells CATSGALYGYTF. The DNA of the CDR3 is TGTGCCACCTCGGGAGCCCTCTATGGCTACACCTTC. This chain links TRBV28 with TRBJ1-2; D is unclear. This CDR3 has 12 amino acids. Germline V gene sequence: CDR1 MDHEN, CDR2 SYDVKM. Trimming shortened V by 10 bases and J by 4 bases, and 13 bases separated the two germline ends.

The V and J genes are TRBV28 and TRBJ1-5; TRBD1 agrees at 10 bases. The CDR3 runs 15 residues. J was trimmed by 2 bases and V by 3 bases; bases with no gene match: 1. Germline assignment: CDR1 MDHEN and CDR2 SYDVKM. The CDR3 DNA reads TGTGCCAGCAGTTTGGGGACAGGGGGCAATCAGCCCCAGCATTTT. The encoded protein is CASSLGTGGNQPQHF.

CDR3 region: CATSRDRAGLDPTNEKLFF. CDR3 DNA sequence: TGTGCCACCAGCAGAGATCGGGCGGGGCTTGACCCAACTAATGAAAAACTGTTTTTT. V gene TRBV15 combines with J gene TRBJ1-4; tentatively, D is TRBD1 (5 bases). The germline V gene encodes CDR1 LNHNV and CDR2 YYDKDF (reference sequence). V gave up 0 bases and J gave up 0 bases, with 17 bases separating them. The CDR3 length is 19 residues.

This clone has just one count. The V call is TRBV20-1, the J call TRBJ2-1; D remains unclear. V gave up 5 bases and J gave up 8 bases, with 10 bases separating them. The CDR3 runs 11 residues. In germline, CDR1 is DFQATT, CDR2 SNEGSKA (reference sequence). The CDR3 loop reads CSASAVDEQFF. The DNA of the CDR3 is TGCAGTGCTTCCGCCGTGGATGAGCAGTTCTTC.

The chain couples TRBV5-1 to TRBJ2-7; TRBD1 might be the D (6 bases). CDR1 SGHRS and CDR2 YFSETQ come from the germline V gene. The CDR3 length is 14 residues. The V end lost 1 base, the J end lost 4 bases, and 12 bases lay between the germline ends. CDR3: CASSLTPTGYEQYF. CDR3 nucleotide sequence: TGCGCCAGCAGCTTGACCCCTACAGGGTACGAGCAGTACTTC.

V is TRBV18 and J is TRBJ2-7; 9 positions match TRBD2. CDR1 and CDR2 from the germline V gene are KGHSH and LQKENI. This CDR3 has 13 amino acids. V lost 5 bases to trimming and J lost 2 bases; unmatched junction nucleotides: 1. CDR3 sequence: CASSSGRPYEQYF. CDR3 in DNA: TGTGCCAGCTCAAGCGGGAGGCCCTACGAGCAGTACTTC.

The genes are TRBV18 and TRBJ2-1, with 10 bases that match TRBD2. Per the germline V gene, CDR1 is KGHSH and CDR2 is LQKENI. Trimming took 2 bases from V and 7 from J; bases not matched to a gene: 8. This CDR3 contains 16 residues. The DNA of the CDR3 is TGTGCCAGCTCACCAAACAGCGGGGGGGCCGGGAATGAGCAGTTCTTC. Protein product: CASSPNSGGAGNEQFF.

The chain links TRBV29-1 to TRBJ1-3; D ambiguous. The germline V gene encodes CDR1 SQVTM and CDR2 ANQGSEA. The CDR3 has 15 residues. The germline V and J ends were trimmed by 6 bases and 3 bases, with 18 bases remaining between them. The CDR3 coding sequence is TGCAGCGTCGGCGGGTTGAGGATGGGTGGAAACACCATATATTTT. This encodes CSVGGLRMGGNTIYF.

The chain carries TRBV7-3 and TRBJ2-1, with D tentatively TRBD2 (5 bases). The germline V and J ends were trimmed by 1 base and 6 bases, with 16 bases remaining between them. There are 16 residues in the CDR3. The V gene's germline CDR1 is SGHTA and CDR2 FQGTGA. The DNA for the CDR3 is TGTGCCAGCAGCTTAAGGGCGGGCCTTGGCCCCAATGAGCAGTTCTTC. Protein: CASSLRAGLGPNEQFF.

The V call is TRBV6-1, the J call TRBJ2-1; tentative D call: TRBD2 (5 bases). V lost 0 bases, J lost 9 bases, and 9 bases lay in between. CDR3 length equals 13 residues. Looked up from germline, CDR1 is MNHNS and CDR2 is SASEGT. The DNA of the CDR3 is TGTGCCAGCAGTGAAGCGCGGGCGACTGAGCAGTTCTTC. This sequence encodes CASSEARATEQFF.

The gene calls are TRBV28 and TRBJ1-2, with unresolved D. Germline CDR1 is MDHEN and CDR2 is SYDVKM. The CDR3 has 13 residues. V was shortened by 2 bases and J by 8 bases, with 12 bases between the two germline ends. The CDR3 DNA follows: TGTGCCAGCAGTTTACTGGGTGTTGGCGGCTACACCTTC. Translating gives CASSLLGVGGYTF.

V and J are TRBV7-2 and TRBJ2-2; 10 bases line up with TRBD2. Germline V gene lookup returns CDR1 SGHTA and CDR2 FQGNSA. The CDR3 runs to 17 residues. The V segment lost 1 base and the J segment 9 bases; nucleotides outside the gene matches: 11. This CDR3 reads CASSLGSSGRYTRELFF. The CDR3 coding sequence is TGTGCCAGCAGCTTAGGGTCTAGCGGGAGATACACAAGGGAGCTGTTTTTT.

The rearrangement uses TRBV29-1 and TRBJ2-1; 8 positions match TRBD2. Germline CDR1 reads SQVTM; CDR2 reads ANQGSEA. Trimming removed 4 bases from V and 1 base from J; junction bases left unmatched: 3. This CDR3 is built from 14 residues. CDR3 sequence: CSVVGTSSYNEQFF. For the CDR3, the DNA is TGCAGCGTTGTGGGGACTAGTTCCTACAATGAGCAGTTCTTC.

The V gene is TRBV7-9, the J gene TRBJ1-2, with a weak D call TRBD1 (5 bases). The CDR3 extends over 14 amino acids. CDR1 and CDR2 from the germline V gene are SEHNR and FQNEAQ (reference sequence). Trimming left V 1 base short and J 6 bases short, with 12 bases between. The CDR3 loop is CASSLVRERNGYTF. The CDR3 nucleotides are TGTGCCAGCAGCTTAGTCAGGGAGCGGAATGGCTACACCTTC.

The rearrangement links TRBV6-5 to TRBJ2-1; 12 positions agree with TRBD2. The CDR3 is made up of 15 amino acids. Trimming took 6 bases from V and 10 from J; bases not matched to a gene: 10. Germline V gene lookup returns CDR1 MNHEY and CDR2 SVGAGI. CDR3 DNA: TGTGCCAGCAGCCGCGGGCTAGCGGGAGGGGAAGAGCAGTTCTTC. It codes for CASSRGLAGGEEQFF.

This rearrangement joins TRBV4-1 to TRBJ2-5; 8 positions agree with TRBD2. The CDR3 runs 15 residues. After removal of 4 bases from V and 1 base from J, the junction contained 5 bases not matched to a gene. The V gene's germline CDR1 is MGHRA and CDR2 YSYEKL. CDR3 sequence: CASSRLAGSQETQYF. The CDR3, as DNA: TGCGCCAGCAGCCGATTAGCGGGGTCCCAAGAGACCCAGTACTTC.

This chain joins TRBV1 and TRBJ1-1. TRBV1 is labeled a pseudogene. This CDR3 spans 14 amino acids. The CDR3 DNA follows: TGCACCAGCAGCCAAGCTGGGGATACCACTGAAGCTTTCTTT. Translated, it gives CTSSQAGDTTEAFF.

This chain links TRBV19 with TRBJ1-1; D is undetermined. The V end was cut by 5 bases, the J end by 6 bases, with 16 bases between. The germline gives CDR1 LNHDA, CDR2 SQIVND (reference sequence). The CDR3 has 14 amino acids. CDR3 region: CASSFGVERPEAFF. CDR3 nucleotides: TGTGCCAGTAGTTTCGGTGTCGAGAGGCCTGAAGCTTTCTTT.

The chain carries TRBV28 and TRBJ1-2; D gene unclear. The CDR3 sequence is 12 residues long. V was trimmed by 5 bases and J by 7 bases, leaving 11 bases between them. Looked up from germline, CDR1 is MDHEN and CDR2 is SYDVKM. CDR3 DNA sequence: TGTGCCAGCAGTCCACTATCGAGTGGCTACACCTTC. Translated, it gives CASSPLSSGYTF.

This chain's CDR3 is CASSSFRDSYEQYF. CDR3 nucleotide sequence: TGTGCCAGCAGCTCGTTCCGGGACAGCTACGAGCAGTACTTC. The genes are TRBV7-9 and TRBJ2-7, with 7 nucleotides matching TRBD1. The germline gives CDR1 SEHNR, CDR2 FQNEAQ (reference sequence). CDR3 length: 14 residues. J gave up 3 bases and V 4 bases, and 6 bases lay outside the gene matches.